This TCR beta chain was observed in a study of response to subunit inactivated influenza vaccine. Trimming pared 1 base from V and 0 bases from J, leaving 9 bases between. The CDR3 length is 15 residues. MiXCR was run by TCRdb on the RT-PCR reads, yielding one entry per CDR3 protein. The data contain about 540,000 distinct CDR3 sequences, approximately 24% of them singletons. These sequences were also reported in another study, on T cells expressing NK-cell markers. As that report states: As the method of synthesis, 5'RACE template switching with UMIs yielded TCR beta cDNA. Each of about 6 donors carried dominant NKG2C+ clonotypes accounting for about 1.0-8% of CD8+ T cells.

Material: CD4+ T cells sorted from PBMCs, obtained 11 to 12 days after vaccination. This TCR was sampled from a man aged 45 to 65 who received an inactivated influenza vaccine. The rearrangement uses TRBV12-3 or TRBV12-4 and TRBJ2-5; D gene ambiguous. The CDR3 here is CASSLDLGYQETQYF. The CDR3 region has the DNA TGTGCCAGCAGTTTAGATCTGGGGTACCAAGAGACCCAGTACTTC.